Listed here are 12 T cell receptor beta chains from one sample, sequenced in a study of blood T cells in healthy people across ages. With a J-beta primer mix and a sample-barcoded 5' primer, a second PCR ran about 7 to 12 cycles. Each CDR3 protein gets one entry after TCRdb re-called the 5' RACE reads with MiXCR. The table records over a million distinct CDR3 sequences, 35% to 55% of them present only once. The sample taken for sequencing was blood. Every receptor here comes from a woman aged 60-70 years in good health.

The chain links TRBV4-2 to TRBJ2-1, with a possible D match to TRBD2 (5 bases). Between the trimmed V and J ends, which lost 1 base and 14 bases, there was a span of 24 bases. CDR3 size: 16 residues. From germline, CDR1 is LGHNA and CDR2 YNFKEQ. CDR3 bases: TGTGCCAGCAGCCAAGGAGGGAGTAGCGACCGCCCTTTTGAGTTCTTC. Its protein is CASSQGGSSDRPFEFF.

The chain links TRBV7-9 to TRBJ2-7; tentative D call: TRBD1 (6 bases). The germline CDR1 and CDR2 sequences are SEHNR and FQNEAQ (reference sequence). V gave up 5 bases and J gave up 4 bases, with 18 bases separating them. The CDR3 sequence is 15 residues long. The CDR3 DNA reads TGTGCCAGCAGCGCCATCCGGGACACAACTTACGAGCAGTACTTC. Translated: CASSAIRDTTYEQYF.

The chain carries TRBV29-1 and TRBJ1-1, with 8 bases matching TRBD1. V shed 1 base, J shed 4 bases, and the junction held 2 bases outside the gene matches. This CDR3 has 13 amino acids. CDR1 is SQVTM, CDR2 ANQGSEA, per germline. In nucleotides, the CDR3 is TGCAGCGTTGAAGTAGGACAGGGCACTGAAGCTTTCTTT. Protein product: CSVEVGQGTEAFF. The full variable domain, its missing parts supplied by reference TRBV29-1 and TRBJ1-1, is SAVISQKPSRDICQRGTSLTIQCQVDSQVTMMFWYRQQPGQSLTLIATANQGSEATYESGFVIDKFPISRPNLTFSTLTVSNMSPEDSSIYLCSVEVGQGTEAFFGQGTRLTVV.

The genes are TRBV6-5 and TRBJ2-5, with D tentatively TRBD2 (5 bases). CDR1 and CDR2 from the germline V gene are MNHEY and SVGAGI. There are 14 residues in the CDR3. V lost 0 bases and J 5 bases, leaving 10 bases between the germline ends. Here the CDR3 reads CASSYSRDYETQYF. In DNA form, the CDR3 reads TGTGCCAGCAGTTACTCCCGAGACTATGAGACCCAGTACTTC.

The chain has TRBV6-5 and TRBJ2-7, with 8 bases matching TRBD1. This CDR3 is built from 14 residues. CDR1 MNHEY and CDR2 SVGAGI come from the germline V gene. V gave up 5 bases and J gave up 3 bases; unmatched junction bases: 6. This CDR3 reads CASSEGQGLYEQYF. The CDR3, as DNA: TGTGCCAGCAGTGAAGGACAGGGTCTCTACGAGCAGTACTTC.

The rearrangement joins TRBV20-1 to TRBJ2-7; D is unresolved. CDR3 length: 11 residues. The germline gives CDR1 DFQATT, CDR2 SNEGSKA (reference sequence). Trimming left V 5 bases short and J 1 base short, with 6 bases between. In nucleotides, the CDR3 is TGCAGTGCTGCACCTTCCTACGAGCAGTACTTC. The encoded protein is CSAAPSYEQYF.

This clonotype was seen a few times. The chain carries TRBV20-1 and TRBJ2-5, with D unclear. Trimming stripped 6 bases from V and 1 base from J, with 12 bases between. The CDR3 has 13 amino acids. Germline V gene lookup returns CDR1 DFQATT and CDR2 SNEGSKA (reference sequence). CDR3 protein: CSALTQFQETQYF. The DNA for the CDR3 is TGCAGTGCCCTTACACAGTTCCAAGAGACCCAGTACTTC.

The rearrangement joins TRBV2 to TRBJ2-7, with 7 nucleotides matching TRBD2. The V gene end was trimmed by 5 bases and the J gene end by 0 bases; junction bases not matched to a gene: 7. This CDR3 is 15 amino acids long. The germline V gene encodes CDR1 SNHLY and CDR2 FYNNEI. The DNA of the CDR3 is TGTGCCAGCAGTCCGACTAGCTGGAGCTCCTACGAGCAGTACTTC. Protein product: CASSPTSWSSYEQYF.

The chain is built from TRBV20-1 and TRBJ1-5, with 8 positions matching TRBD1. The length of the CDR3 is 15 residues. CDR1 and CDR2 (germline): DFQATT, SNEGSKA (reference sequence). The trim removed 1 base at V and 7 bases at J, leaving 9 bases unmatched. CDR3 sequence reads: CSARAGTGRGQPQHF. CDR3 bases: TGCAGTGCTAGAGCCGGGACAGGTCGGGGCCAGCCCCAGCATTTT.

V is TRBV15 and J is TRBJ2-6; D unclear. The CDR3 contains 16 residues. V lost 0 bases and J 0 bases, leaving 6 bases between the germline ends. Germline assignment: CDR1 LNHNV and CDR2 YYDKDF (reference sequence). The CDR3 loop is CATSRDHLSGANVLTF. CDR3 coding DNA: TGTGCCACCAGCAGAGATCACCTCTCTGGGGCCAACGTCCTGACTTTC.

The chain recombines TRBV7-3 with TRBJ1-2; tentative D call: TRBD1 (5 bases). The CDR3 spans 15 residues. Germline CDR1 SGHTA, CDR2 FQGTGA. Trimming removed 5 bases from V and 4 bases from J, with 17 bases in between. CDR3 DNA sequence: TGTGCCAGCAGCCCGGACACAGTCCTGAGCTATGGCTACACCTTC. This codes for CASSPDTVLSYGYTF. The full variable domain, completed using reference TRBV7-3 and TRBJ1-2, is GAGVSQTPSNKVTEKGKYVELRCDPISGHTALYWYRQSLGQGPEFLIYFQGTGAADDSGLPNDRFFAVRPEGSVSTLKIQRTERGDSAVYLCASSPDTVLSYGYTFGSGTRLTVV.

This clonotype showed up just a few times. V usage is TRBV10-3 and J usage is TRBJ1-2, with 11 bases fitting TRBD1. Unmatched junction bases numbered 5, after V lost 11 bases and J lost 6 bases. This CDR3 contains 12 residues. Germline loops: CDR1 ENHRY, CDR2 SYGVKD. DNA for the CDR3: TGTGCCGTCCCGGGACAGGGGGATGGCTACACCTTC. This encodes CAVPGQGDGYTF.